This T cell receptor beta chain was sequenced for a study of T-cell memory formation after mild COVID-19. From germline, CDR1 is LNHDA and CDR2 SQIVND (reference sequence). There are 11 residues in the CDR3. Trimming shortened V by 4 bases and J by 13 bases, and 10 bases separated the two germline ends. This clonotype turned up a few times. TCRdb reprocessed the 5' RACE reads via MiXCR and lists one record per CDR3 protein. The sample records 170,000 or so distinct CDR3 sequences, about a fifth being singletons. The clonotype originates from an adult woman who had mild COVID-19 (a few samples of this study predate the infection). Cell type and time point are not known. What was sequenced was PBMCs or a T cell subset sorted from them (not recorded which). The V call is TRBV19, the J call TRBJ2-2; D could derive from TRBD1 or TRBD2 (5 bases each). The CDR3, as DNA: TGTGCCAGTAGTACAGGGACGGTGCTGTTTTTT. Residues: CASSTGTVLFF.